A selection of T cell receptor beta chains follows, all from one sample in a study of shared clonotypes between healthy human individuals. Method: immunoSEQ multiplex PCR; TCRdb's copy keeps in-frame clones and lacks some. The sample includes about 500,000 clones, 75% to 80% seen only once; the top ten take about 12%. The sequenced sample was PBMCs. The receptor source for this set is a woman aged 40 to 55 in good health. Some clones in this sample may be carry-over from other donors' samples. Both conserved end residues are part of each CDR3. D genes are given only for firm matches. Size tells how often a clone was seen (once, few, many) or the class of an expanded clone, and some rows leave it out.

J gene | clone size | V gene | D gene | CDR3 DNA | CDR3 protein
TRBJ2-7 | . | TRBV4-2 | TRBD2 | TGTGCCAGCAGCCAAGATACTAGCGGGAGGCCTTACGAGCAGTACTTC | CASSQDTSGRPYEQYF
TRBJ1-2 | many | TRBV11-2 | . | TGTGCCAGCAGCTCGTTGTCGGGTCGGGACTATGGCTACACCTTC | CASSSLSGRDYGYTF
TRBJ2-7 | . | TRBV7-8 | . | TGTGCCAGCAGGACAGTCTACGAGCAGTACTTC | CASRTVYEQYF
TRBJ1-2 | . | TRBV28 | TRBD1 | TGTGCCAGCAGTTTGCATGACAGGGGAGGCTATGGCTACACCTTC | CASSLHDRGGYGYTF
TRBJ2-5 | . | TRBV12-5 | . | TGTGCTAGTGGTATTAGCAGGGCGGAGACCCAGTACTTC | CASGISRAETQYF
TRBJ2-1 | . | TRBV7-2 | TRBD2 | TGTGCCAGCAGATCACTAGCGGGAGGCTACAATGAGCAGTTCTTC | CASRSLAGGYNEQFF
TRBJ1-1 | . | TRBV19 | TRBD1 | TGTGCCAGTAGTATGTTCGAGGGGGCGTACACTGAAGCTTTCTTT | CASSMFEGAYTEAFF
TRBJ1-2 | . | TRBV30 | . | TGTGCCTGGAGTGTAGGACTTGGCTACACCTTC | CAWSVGLGYTF
TRBJ2-5 | . | TRBV7-2 | TRBD2 | TGTGCCAGCAGCCATCCGGGACTAGCGAGAGAGACCCAGTACTTC | CASSHPGLARETQYF
TRBJ2-1 | . | TRBV4-2 | TRBD2 | TGTGCCAGCAGCCAAGATGTAGCGGGAGGTTACAATGAGCAGTTCTTC | CASSQDVAGGYNEQFF
TRBJ2-2 | . | TRBV5-4 | TRBD2 | TGTGCCAGCAGCCTGGGACTAGCGGGAGCGGAATACGCCGGGGAGCTGTTTTTT | CASSLGLAGAEYAGELFF
TRBJ2-7 | . | TRBV4-1 | . | TGCGCCAGCAGCCAAGATCCGGCCGGGACCTTGAACGAGCAGTACTTC | CASSQDPAGTLNEQYF
TRBJ2-7 | . | TRBV10-3 | . | TGTGCCATCTCCCCCGGGAATGCCTACGAGCAGTACTTC | CAISPGNAYEQYF
TRBJ1-1 | . | TRBV6-5 | . | TGTGCCAGCAGTGTGTTGGCTGAAGCTTTCTTT | CASSVLAEAFF
TRBJ2-6 | . | TRBV6-5 | . | TGTGCCAGTAGTTACGCGTATCATTCTGGGGCCAACGTCCTGACTTTC | CASSYAYHSGANVLTF
TRBJ1-4 | . | TRBV28 | TRBD1 | TGTGCCAGCAGGGAAGACAGGGTTAATGAAAAACTGTTTTTT | CASREDRVNEKLFF
TRBJ2-1 | . | TRBV4-1 | . | TGCGCCAGCAGCCAGGCGATCGGGTTGAGCTCCTACAATGAGCAGTTCTTC | CASSQAIGLSSYNEQFF
TRBJ1-1 | . | TRBV6-5 | . | TGTGCCAGCACTCCTAGAGGGGGGCACGGGGAAGCTTTCTTT | CASTPRGGHGEAFF
TRBJ2-6 | . | TRBV5-1 | TRBD2 | TGCGCCAGCAGCTTTGGACTAGAAACCTCTGGGGCCAACGTCCTGACTTTC | CASSFGLETSGANVLTF
TRBJ1-1 | many | TRBV28 | TRBD1 | TGTGCCACTGGGACAGCGACATACACTGAAGCTTTCTTT | CATGTATYTEAFF
TRBJ2-2 | . | TRBV30 | . | TGTGCCCTGGGGGAAGGCACCGGGGAGCTGTTTTTT | CALGEGTGELFF
TRBJ1-1 | many | TRBV28 | . | TGTGCCAGCAGTTTATCAGGGTTTAGGTCGGCTTTCTTT | CASSLSGFRSAFF
TRBJ2-1 | once | TRBV29-1 | TRBD2 | TGCAGCGCCCGTGGACTAGCGGGAGACAATGAGCAGTTCTTC | CSARGLAGDNEQFF
TRBJ2-1 | few | TRBV30 | . | TGTGCCTGGGGAACCTACAATGAGCAGTTCTTC | CAWGTYNEQFF
TRBJ1-2 | many | TRBV28 | . | TGTGCCAGCAGTTTAATTCAGGAGGGCTATGGCTACACCTTC | CASSLIQEGYGYTF
TRBJ2-4 | . | TRBV30 | . | TGTGCCTGGTCTAGGGGGGGCACCGCAAAAAACATTCAGTACTTC | CAWSRGGTAKNIQYF
TRBJ2-1 | few | TRBV6-6 | . | TGTGCCAGCAGTTACTCGACGGGGGATGAGCAGTTCTTC | CASSYSTGDEQFF
TRBJ2-1 | . | TRBV29-1 | . | TGCAGCGTTGACAGGGCCTCCTACAATGAGCAGTTCTTC | CSVDRASYNEQFF
TRBJ1-4 | few | TRBV19 | . | TGTGCCAGTAGTATTGCAACTAATGAAAAACTGTTTTTT | CASSIATNEKLFF
TRBJ2-5 | . | TRBV18 | TRBD1 | TGTGCCAGCTCACCATCGGGACAGGGGGAGACCCAGTACTTC | CASSPSGQGETQYF
TRBJ1-2 | . | TRBV5-1 | TRBD1 | TGCGCCAGCAGCTTCGACAGGGGCCAGAGAGATGGCTACACCTTC | CASSFDRGQRDGYTF
TRBJ1-1 | . | TRBV7-9 | TRBD1 | TGTGCCAGCAGCTCTCGGACAGGGAGGTTCACTGAAGCTTTCTTT | CASSSRTGRFTEAFF
TRBJ1-2 | . | TRBV30 | . | TGTGCCTGGAGACGGTGGCCGCTGGGCTACACCTTC | CAWRRWPLGYTF
TRBJ2-7 | many | TRBV11-2 | . | TGTGCCAGCAGCCCCCTGGAAGGGCCCCGGGTCCAGCAGTACTTC | CASSPLEGPRVQQYF
TRBJ2-7 | . | TRBV2 | . | TGTGCCAGCAGTGATTCGGCGGGCGGCTACGAGCAGTACTTC | CASSDSAGGYEQYF
TRBJ2-7 | . | TRBV6-5 | . | TGTGCCAGCAGCAATACAGACGGGTCAGTCTACGAGCAGTACTTC | CASSNTDGSVYEQYF
TRBJ2-7 | . | TRBV19 | . | TGTGCCAGTACCCCTCAGGACTCCCTGGAGCAGTACTTC | CASTPQDSLEQYF
TRBJ1-4 | . | TRBV6-1 | TRBD1 | TGTGCCAGCAGTGAAGCCCCGACAGGGGGTGAAAAACTGTTTTTT | CASSEAPTGGEKLFF
TRBJ2-5 | few | TRBV5-1 | TRBD2 | TGCGCCAGCAGCTCGCGACTAGCGGGAGGCAGGGAGACCCAGTACTTC | CASSSRLAGGRETQYF
TRBJ2-5 | . | TRBV7-3 | TRBD2 | TGTGCCAGCAGCTTTTTAGCGGGAGGGGAGACCCAGTACTTC | CASSFLAGGETQYF
TRBJ2-5 | . | TRBV5-5 | TRBD1 | TGTGCCAGCAGTCCCGGGACAGGGGTTGGGGAGACCCAGTACTTC | CASSPGTGVGETQYF
TRBJ2-7 | . | TRBV7-2 | TRBD2 | TGTGCCAGCAGCCCCCGGAGGACTAGTTCCTACGAGCAGTACTTC | CASSPRRTSSYEQYF
TRBJ2-2 | . | TRBV7-9 | TRBD2 | TGTGCCAGCAGCTCGCTAGCGGCGACCGGGGAGCTGTTTTTT | CASSSLAATGELFF
TRBJ1-1 | . | TRBV19 | . | TGTGCCAGTAAACAGGGCCAGACCACTGAAGCTTTCTTT | CASKQGQTTEAFF
TRBJ2-3 | once | TRBV29-1 | . | TGCAGCGTTGACGGCGGAGGGAGCACAGATACGCAGTATTTT | CSVDGGGSTDTQYF
TRBJ2-7 | . | TRBV19 | TRBD2 | TGTGCCAGTAGTGAACAGCGGGAGAGGTGGTACGAGCAGTACTTC | CASSEQRERWYEQYF
TRBJ2-3 | once | TRBV5-1 | TRBD2 | TGCGCCAGCAGCTTCTTAGCTAGCGGGAGTGCAGATACGCAGTATTTT | CASSFLASGSADTQYF
TRBJ2-7 | once | TRBV4-1 | . | TGCGCCAGCAGCCAAGTGGCGCTCTCCTACGAGCAGTACTTC | CASSQVALSYEQYF
TRBJ2-2 | . | TRBV5-1 | . | TGCGCCAGCAGCTTGGTTTCAGGGAACACCGGGGAGCTGTTTTTT | CASSLVSGNTGELFF
TRBJ2-3 | . | TRBV7-9 | . | TGTGCCAGCAGTCTATCGGATACGCAGTATTTT | CASSLSDTQYF